This entry features one T cell receptor beta chain sequence. These data are taken from a study of blood T cell repertoires in COVID-19. The protocol was immunoSEQ multiplex PCR, while the TCRdb copy is restricted to in-frame clones and leaves out a portion. The table includes roughly 330,000 clones, approximately 89% detected once. Germline V gene lookup returns CDR1 ENHRY and CDR2 SYGVKD. The CDR3 consists of 16 residues. V trimming: 3 bases; J trimming: 4 bases; junction bases outside the gene matches: 10. The rearrangement uses TRBV10-3 and TRBJ1-2; 8 bases agree with TRBD1. The receptor comes from a woman in her 30s who had recovered from COVID-19. The specimen was PBMCs or T cells enriched from blood (not recorded which). The CDR3 DNA reads TGTGCCATCAGTGACTACCAGGGGGCGCCCCGCTATGGCTACACCTTC. It encodes CAISDYQGAPRYGYTF.